A selection of T cell receptor beta chains follows, all from one sample in a study of cytomegalovirus exposure and HLA in healthy donors. Profiled with immunoSEQ multiplex PCR; TCRdb holds only in-frame clones, not every one. The sample records around 180,000 clones, about 87% being singletons. Material for sequencing was PBMCs. These receptors were obtained from a young woman in good health and CMV-seronegative. The CDR3 runs from the conserved cysteine through the conserved F or W. A D gene is named only where the DNA matches it firmly. Size is stated for part of the rows, as once, few or many counts, or as a class when the clone is expanded.

cdr3_nt,cdr3_aa,d_call,v_call,j_call,clone_size
.,CASSIGISGTVFGDGYTF,.,TRBV19,TRBJ1-2,.
TGTGCCAGCAGTGGGAGAGGGGGCGAGCAGTACTTC,CASSGRGGEQYF,.,TRBV27,TRBJ2-7,.
TGTGCCAGCAGTGAATCCGGGACAGTAAAAGAGACCCAGTACTTC,CASSESGTVKETQYF,TRBD1,TRBV25-1,TRBJ2-5,.
TGCGCCAGCAGCCAACCAGAACCGGGTCAGCCCCAGCATTTT,CASSQPEPGQPQHF,.,TRBV4-1,TRBJ1-5,.
TGTGCCAGCAGCGTAGCTACGAGCTTACAGGGCACTGAAGCTTTCTTT,CASSVATSLQGTEAFF,.,TRBV9,TRBJ1-1,.
TGTGCCTGGAGTGTATCTTTACTAGGGGGCAGTCAGCCCCAGCATTTT,CAWSVSLLGGSQPQHF,TRBD1,TRBV30,TRBJ1-5,.
TGTGCCAGCAGTTCCCCCCAAGGGGGGAACACTGAAGCTTTCTTT,CASSSPQGGNTEAFF,.,TRBV28,TRBJ1-1,.
TGCGCCAGCAGCCAAGCCCCGTGGCAGGGATCTGGAAACACCATATATTTT,CASSQAPWQGSGNTIYF,.,TRBV4-3,TRBJ1-3,.
TGCGCCAGCAGCGAGGACAGCGGAGAGACCCAGTACTTC,CASSEDSGETQYF,.,TRBV5-1,TRBJ2-5,once
TGTGCCAGCAGCTTAGCGGGAGCGAATGAGCAGTTCTTC,CASSLAGANEQFF,TRBD2,TRBV9,TRBJ2-1,.
TGTGCCAGCGGGCCCTACTACGAGCAGTACTTC,CASGPYYEQYF,.,TRBV28,TRBJ2-7,.
TGCGCCAGCAGCCAAGTAGTGCAAGAGACCCAGTACTTC,CASSQVVQETQYF,.,TRBV4-1,TRBJ2-5,.
TGTGCCAGCTCCGGGGGAGCGACCCGTTATAGCAATCAGCCCCAGCATTTT,CASSGGATRYSNQPQHF,.,TRBV18,TRBJ1-5,.
TGTGCCAGTAGTACTTCCCCAGCGGCCCCTAGGGATACGCAGTATTTT,CASSTSPAAPRDTQYF,.,TRBV19,TRBJ2-3,.
TGTGCCAGCAGGCCGACTAGCGGCTCCTACGAGCAGTACTTC,CASRPTSGSYEQYF,TRBD2,TRBV6-6,TRBJ2-7,once
TGCGCCAGCAGCTCCGGGGGACAGGGAGGGAACGGCTACACCTTC,CASSSGGQGGNGYTF,TRBD1,TRBV5-1,TRBJ1-2,once
TGCGCCAGCAGCTTGGGCGGGTCCTCCTACAATGAGCAGTTCTTC,CASSLGGSSYNEQFF,.,TRBV5-1,TRBJ2-1,.
TGTGCCAGCAGCCCGAGGACGGGGGGGAACACTGAAGCTTTCTTT,CASSPRTGGNTEAFF,.,TRBV11-1,TRBJ1-1,few
TGTGCCATCAGCTACCCTAGCACAGATACGCAGTATTTT,CAISYPSTDTQYF,.,TRBV10-3,TRBJ2-3,once
TGTGCCAGCAGGCTTACAGGGGGACTGAACACTGAAGCTTTCTTT,CASRLTGGLNTEAFF,TRBD1,TRBV27,TRBJ1-1,.
TGTGCCAGCAGCTCCCTGACAGGCCGAGAGCAGTACTTC,CASSSLTGREQYF,.,TRBV11-3,TRBJ2-7,once
TGTGCCAGCAGCAACCCGACAGGGGCATTCACAGATACGCAGTATTTT,CASSNPTGAFTDTQYF,TRBD1,TRBV7-8,TRBJ2-3,.
TGTGCCAGTAGTCTCGGACAAGATGGCTACACCTTC,CASSLGQDGYTF,.,TRBV19,TRBJ1-2,once
TGTTCCAGCAGCTTGAGGGTTTACGAGCAGTACTTC,CSSSLRVYEQYF,.,TRBV7-9,TRBJ2-7,.
TGTGCCTGGACGAGTAATTCACCCCTCCACTTT,CAWTSNSPLHF,.,TRBV30,TRBJ1-6,.
TGTGCCAGCAGCCAAGAGGGGGGAAGCACAGATACGCAGTATTTT,CASSQEGGSTDTQYF,.,TRBV4-2,TRBJ2-3,.
TGTGCCAGCAGCTTACGGACTAGCGGGAGGGATAACGAGCAGTACTTC,CASSLRTSGRDNEQYF,TRBD2,TRBV11-1,TRBJ2-7,.
TGCGCCAGCAGCCCACGACCGAGGAATCAGCCCCAGCATTTT,CASSPRPRNQPQHF,.,TRBV4-1,TRBJ1-5,.
TGTGCCAGCAGCCAAGATCGGGCAGCGGGGGCCCGACTGCAGTACTTC,CASSQDRAAGARLQYF,TRBD2,TRBV4-2,TRBJ2-7,few
TGCGCCAGCAGCTTCCTCCAGGGGGCTGGTGGCTACACCTTC,CASSFLQGAGGYTF,TRBD1,TRBV5-1,TRBJ1-2,.
TGTGCCAGCAGGCGGGACTTGAGCTCCTACGAGCAGTACTTC,CASRRDLSSYEQYF,.,TRBV11-3,TRBJ2-7,once
TGTGCCAGCAGCGCCGACGGGTACGGGGAGCTGTTTTTT,CASSADGYGELFF,.,TRBV7-9,TRBJ2-2,.
TGTTCCAGCAGCTCCACAGGGGAGTCGAAGTTCTTC,CSSSSTGESKFF,TRBD1,TRBV7-9,TRBJ2-1,.
TGTGCCATCAGTGACGGACTAGCCCTCGCGACCCAGTACTTC,CAISDGLALATQYF,TRBD2,TRBV10-3,TRBJ2-5,.
TGTTCCAGCAGCCCTGGGGGGAGGGCATACGAGCAGTACTTC,CSSSPGGRAYEQYF,TRBD2,TRBV7-9,TRBJ2-7,.
TGTGCCAGCAGGGGACAGTTCTCCTACAATGAGCAGTTCTTC,CASRGQFSYNEQFF,TRBD1,TRBV25-1,TRBJ2-1,.
TGTGCCAGTAGTGCGTCGGGACAGGGACCAGAAGCTTTCTTT,CASSASGQGPEAFF,TRBD1,TRBV19,TRBJ1-1,.
TGTGCCAGCTCACCGAAGACAGGGGGGGACACTGAAGCTTTCTTT,CASSPKTGGDTEAFF,TRBD1,TRBV18,TRBJ1-1,once
TGTGCCAGCAGTGAAGCGCGTAGCGGGAGCGGCGAGCAGTACTTC,CASSEARSGSGEQYF,TRBD2,TRBV2,TRBJ2-7,.
TGTGCCAGCGGACGACAGGGGTACAATGAGCAGTTCTTC,CASGRQGYNEQFF,TRBD1,TRBV11-3,TRBJ2-1,.
TGTGCCAGCAGCTCGACAGATTTGGACTATGGCTACACCTTC,CASSSTDLDYGYTF,.,TRBV11-2,TRBJ1-2,.
TGTGCCAGCAGTTTGGACGGGGGTCGTATGCAGTACTTC,CASSLDGGRMQYF,.,TRBV27,TRBJ2-7,.
TGCGCCAGCAGCATTGACAGAGTCTATGGCTACACCTTC,CASSIDRVYGYTF,.,TRBV5-1,TRBJ1-2,.
TGTGCCTGGAGTGTCCTCTCGGACGAGCAGTACTTC,CAWSVLSDEQYF,.,TRBV30,TRBJ2-7,once
TGCGCCAGCAGCCAGAGCGGGAGGAAGGAGACCCAGTACTTC,CASSQSGRKETQYF,TRBD2,TRBV4-3,TRBJ2-5,once
TGTGCCAGCAGTGAAGCGCGAGGTAGCAATCAGCCCCAGCATTTT,CASSEARGSNQPQHF,.,TRBV6-1,TRBJ1-5,.
TGTGCCTGGAGTTTTGGGACTAGCGACTACGAGCAGTACTTC,CAWSFGTSDYEQYF,TRBD2,TRBV30,TRBJ2-7,.
TGTGCCAGCTCACCAAACGACAGTCCGGATCAGCCCCAGCATTTT,CASSPNDSPDQPQHF,.,TRBV18,TRBJ1-5,.
TGTGCCAGTAGACTAAGGGACAGGGGCTCTGGAAACACCATATATTTT,CASRLRDRGSGNTIYF,TRBD1,TRBV19,TRBJ1-3,.
TGTGCCAGCAGTGGAGGGGGCAGGGGCCCAGATACGCAGTATTTT,CASSGGGRGPDTQYF,TRBD1,TRBV25-1,TRBJ2-3,once
TGTGCCAGCAGCTTGTGGGGCAGGAACACTGAAGCTTTCTTT,CASSLWGRNTEAFF,.,TRBV5-4,TRBJ1-1,.
TGTGCCAGTAGTACAGGGGGACAGAAGAATGAAAAACTGTTTTTT,CASSTGGQKNEKLFF,TRBD1,TRBV19,TRBJ1-4,few